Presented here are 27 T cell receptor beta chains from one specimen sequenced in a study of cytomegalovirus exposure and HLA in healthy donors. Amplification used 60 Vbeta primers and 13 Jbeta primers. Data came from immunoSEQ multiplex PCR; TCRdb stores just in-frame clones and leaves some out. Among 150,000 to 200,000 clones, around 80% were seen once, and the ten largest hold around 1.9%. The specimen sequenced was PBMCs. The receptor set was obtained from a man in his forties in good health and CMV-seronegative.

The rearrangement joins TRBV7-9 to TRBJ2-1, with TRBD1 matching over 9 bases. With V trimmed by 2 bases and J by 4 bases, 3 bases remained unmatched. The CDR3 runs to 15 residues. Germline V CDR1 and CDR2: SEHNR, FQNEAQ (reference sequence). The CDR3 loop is CASSLSQGAYNEQFF. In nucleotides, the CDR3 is TGTGCCAGCAGCTTATCACAGGGGGCTTACAATGAGCAGTTCTTC.

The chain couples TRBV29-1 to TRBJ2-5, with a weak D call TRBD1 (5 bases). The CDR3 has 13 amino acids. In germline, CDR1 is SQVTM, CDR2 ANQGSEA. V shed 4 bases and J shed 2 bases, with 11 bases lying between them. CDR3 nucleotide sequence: TGCAGCGTTGCACAGGCCCGACAAGAGACCCAGTACTTC. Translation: CSVAQARQETQYF.

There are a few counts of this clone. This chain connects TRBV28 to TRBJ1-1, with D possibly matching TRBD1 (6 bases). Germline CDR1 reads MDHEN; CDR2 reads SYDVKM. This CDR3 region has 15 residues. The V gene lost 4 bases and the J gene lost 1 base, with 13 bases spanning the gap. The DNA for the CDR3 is TGTGCCAGCAGTTCCGGGGGGCTAAGGAACACTGAAGCTTTCTTT. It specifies CASSSGGLRNTEAFF.

The CDR3 nucleotides read TGCGCCAGCAGCCCTGCCGGGACAGCATACGAGCAGTACTTC. Residues: CASSPAGTAYEQYF. The chain has TRBV5-1 and TRBJ2-7, with TRBD1 matching over 7 bases. The CDR3 spans 14 residues. V dropped 4 bases and J dropped 4; count of bases not matched to a gene: 8. Looked up from germline, CDR1 is SGHRS and CDR2 is YFSETQ. Filled out from reference TRBV5-1 and TRBJ2-7, the complete variable domain reads KAGVTQTPRYLIKTRGQQVTLSCSPISGHRSVSWYQQTPGQGLQFLFEYFSETQRNKGNFPGRFSGRQFSNSRSEMNVSTLELGDSALYLCASSPAGTAYEQYFGPGTRLTVT.

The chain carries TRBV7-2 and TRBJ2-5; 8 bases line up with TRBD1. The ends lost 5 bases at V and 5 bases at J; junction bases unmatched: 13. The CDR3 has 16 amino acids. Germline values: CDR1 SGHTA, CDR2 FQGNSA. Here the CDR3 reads CASSQPLAGGGETQYF. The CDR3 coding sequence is TGTGCCAGCAGCCAACCCTTGGCAGGGGGCGGCGAGACCCAGTACTTC.

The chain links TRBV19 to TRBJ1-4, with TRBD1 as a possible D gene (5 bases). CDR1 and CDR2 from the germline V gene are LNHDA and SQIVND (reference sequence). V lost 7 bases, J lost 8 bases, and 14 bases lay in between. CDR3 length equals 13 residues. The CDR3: CASTRPGMEKLFF. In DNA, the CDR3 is TGTGCCAGTACCCGGCCAGGGATGGAAAAACTGTTTTTT.

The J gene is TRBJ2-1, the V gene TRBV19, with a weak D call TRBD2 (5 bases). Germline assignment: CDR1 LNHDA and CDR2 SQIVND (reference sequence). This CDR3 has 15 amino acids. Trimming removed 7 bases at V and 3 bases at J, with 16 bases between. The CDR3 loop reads CASMGKRNLYNEQFF. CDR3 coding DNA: TGTGCCAGTATGGGTAAGCGGAACCTCTACAATGAGCAGTTCTTC.

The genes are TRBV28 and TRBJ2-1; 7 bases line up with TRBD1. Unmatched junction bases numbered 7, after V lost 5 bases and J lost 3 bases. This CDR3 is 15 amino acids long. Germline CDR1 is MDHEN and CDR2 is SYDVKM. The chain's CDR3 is CASSTRDRSYNEQFF. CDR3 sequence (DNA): TGTGCCAGCAGTACCCGGGACAGAAGCTACAATGAGCAGTTCTTC. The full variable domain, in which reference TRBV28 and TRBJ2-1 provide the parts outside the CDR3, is DVKVTQSSRYLVKRTGEKVFLECVQDMDHENMFWYRQDPGLGLRLIYFSYDVKMKEKGDIPEGYSVSREKKERFSLILESASTNQTSMYLCASSTRDRSYNEQFFGPGTRLTVL.

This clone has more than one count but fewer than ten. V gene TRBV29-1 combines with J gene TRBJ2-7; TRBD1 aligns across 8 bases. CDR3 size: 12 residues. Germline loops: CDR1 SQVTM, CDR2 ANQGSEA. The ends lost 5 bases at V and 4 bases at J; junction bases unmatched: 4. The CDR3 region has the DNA TGCAGCGTTCAGGACAGGGTTTACGAGCAGTACTTC. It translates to CSVQDRVYEQYF.

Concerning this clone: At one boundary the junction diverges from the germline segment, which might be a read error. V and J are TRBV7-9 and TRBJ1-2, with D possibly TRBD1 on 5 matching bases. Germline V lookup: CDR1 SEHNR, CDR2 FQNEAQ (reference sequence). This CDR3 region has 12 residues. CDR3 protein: CSSSLDSLGYTF. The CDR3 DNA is TGTTCCAGCAGCCTTGACAGTCTTGGCTACACCTTC.

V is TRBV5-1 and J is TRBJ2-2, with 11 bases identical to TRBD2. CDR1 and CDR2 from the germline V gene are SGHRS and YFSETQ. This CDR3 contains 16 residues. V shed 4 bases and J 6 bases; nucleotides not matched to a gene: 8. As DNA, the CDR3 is TGCGCCAGCAGCCTCGCCAGACTAGCGGGGTCCGGGGAGCTGTTTTTT. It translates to CASSLARLAGSGELFF. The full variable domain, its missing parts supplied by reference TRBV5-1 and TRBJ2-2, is KAGVTQTPRYLIKTRGQQVTLSCSPISGHRSVSWYQQTPGQGLQFLFEYFSETQRNKGNFPGRFSGRQFSNSRSEMNVSTLELGDSALYLCASSLARLAGSGELFFGEGSRLTVL.

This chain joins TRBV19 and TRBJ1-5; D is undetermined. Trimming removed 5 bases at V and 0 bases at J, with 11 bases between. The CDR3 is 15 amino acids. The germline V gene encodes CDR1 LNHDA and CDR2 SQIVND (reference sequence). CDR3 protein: CASSWSDYSNQPQHF. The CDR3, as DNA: TGTGCCAGTAGTTGGTCGGACTATAGCAATCAGCCCCAGCATTTT.

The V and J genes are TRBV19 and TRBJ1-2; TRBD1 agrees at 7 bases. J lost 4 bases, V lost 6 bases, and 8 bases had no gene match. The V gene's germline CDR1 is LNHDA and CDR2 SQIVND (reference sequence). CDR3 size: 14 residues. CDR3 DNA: TGTGCCAGTAGGCAGGGGGGCGCTGGCTATGGCTACACCTTC. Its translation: CASRQGGAGYGYTF.

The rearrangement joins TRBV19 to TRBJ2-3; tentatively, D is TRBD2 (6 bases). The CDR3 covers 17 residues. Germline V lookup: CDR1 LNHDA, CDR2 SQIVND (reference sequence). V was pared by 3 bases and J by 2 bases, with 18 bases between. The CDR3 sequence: CASSISPVAAITDTQYF. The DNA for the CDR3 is TGTGCCAGTAGTATTAGCCCTGTAGCGGCGATCACAGATACGCAGTATTTT. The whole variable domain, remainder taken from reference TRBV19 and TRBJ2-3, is DGGITQSPKYLFRKEGQNVTLSCEQNLNHDAMYWYRQDPGQGLRLIYYSQIVNDFQKGDIAEGYSVSREKKESFPLTVTSAQKNPTAFYLCASSISPVAAITDTQYFGPGTRLTVL.

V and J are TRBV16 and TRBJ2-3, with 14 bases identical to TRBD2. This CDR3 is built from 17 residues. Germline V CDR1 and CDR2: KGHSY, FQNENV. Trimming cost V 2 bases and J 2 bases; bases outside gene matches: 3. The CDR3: CASSQPTSGRATDTQYF. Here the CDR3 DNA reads TGTGCCAGCAGCCAACCGACTAGCGGGAGGGCCACAGATACGCAGTATTTT.

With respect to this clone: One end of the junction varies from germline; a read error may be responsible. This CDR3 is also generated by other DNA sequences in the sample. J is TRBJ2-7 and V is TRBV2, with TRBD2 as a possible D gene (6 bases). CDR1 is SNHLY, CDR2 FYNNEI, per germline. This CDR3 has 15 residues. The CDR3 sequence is CASSDETRYSYEQYF. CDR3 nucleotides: TGCGCCAGCAGTGACGAGACTAGATATTCCTACGAGCAGTACTTC.

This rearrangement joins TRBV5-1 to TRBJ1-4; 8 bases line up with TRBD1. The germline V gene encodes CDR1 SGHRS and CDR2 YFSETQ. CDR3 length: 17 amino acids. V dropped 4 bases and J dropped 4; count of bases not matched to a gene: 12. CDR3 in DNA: TGCGCCAGCAGCCCCTGGACAGGGAAATTGGGTAATGAAAAACTGTTTTTT. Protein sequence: CASSPWTGKLGNEKLFF. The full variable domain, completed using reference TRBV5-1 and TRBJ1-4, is KAGVTQTPRYLIKTRGQQVTLSCSPISGHRSVSWYQQTPGQGLQFLFEYFSETQRNKGNFPGRFSGRQFSNSRSEMNVSTLELGDSALYLCASSPWTGKLGNEKLFFGSGTQLSVL.

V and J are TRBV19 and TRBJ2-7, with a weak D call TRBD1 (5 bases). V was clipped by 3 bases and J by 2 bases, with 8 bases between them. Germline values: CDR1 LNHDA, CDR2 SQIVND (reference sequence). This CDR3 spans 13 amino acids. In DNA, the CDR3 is TGTGCCAGTAGTATCGAGACAGCCTACGAGCAGTACTTC. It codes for CASSIETAYEQYF.

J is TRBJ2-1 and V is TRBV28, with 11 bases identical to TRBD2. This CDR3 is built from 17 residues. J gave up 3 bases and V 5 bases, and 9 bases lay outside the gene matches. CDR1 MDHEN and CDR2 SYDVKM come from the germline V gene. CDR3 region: CASSQGLAARFYNEQFF. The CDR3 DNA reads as TGTGCCAGCAGTCAGGGACTAGCGGCCCGGTTCTACAATGAGCAGTTCTTC.

CDR3 sequence (DNA): TGCAGCGTTTCCGGGACAGGCTCCTACGAGCAGTACTTC. Its translation is CSVSGTGSYEQYF. The rearrangement links TRBV29-1 to TRBJ2-7; TRBD1 aligns across 8 bases. This CDR3 spans 13 amino acids. The trim removed 5 bases at V and 0 bases at J, leaving 3 bases unmatched. Germline V gene sequence: CDR1 SQVTM, CDR2 ANQGSEA.

In DNA, the CDR3 is TGTGCCAGCTCACCACGATCAGGACAGGGGCTGAATGGCTACACCTTC. Translating it yields CASSPRSGQGLNGYTF. The chain has TRBV18 and TRBJ1-2, with TRBD1 matching over 9 bases. CDR1 is KGHSH, CDR2 LQKENI, per germline. This CDR3 contains 16 residues. V was clipped by 1 base and J by 6 bases; unmatched bases: 9.

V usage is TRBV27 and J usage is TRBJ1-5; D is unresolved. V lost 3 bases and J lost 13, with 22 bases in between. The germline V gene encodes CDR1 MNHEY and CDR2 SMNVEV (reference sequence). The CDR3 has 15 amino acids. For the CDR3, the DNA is TGTGCCAGCAGTTTGGCGGGCCAACTCGGAGGGAAACAGCATTTT. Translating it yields CASSLAGQLGGKQHF.

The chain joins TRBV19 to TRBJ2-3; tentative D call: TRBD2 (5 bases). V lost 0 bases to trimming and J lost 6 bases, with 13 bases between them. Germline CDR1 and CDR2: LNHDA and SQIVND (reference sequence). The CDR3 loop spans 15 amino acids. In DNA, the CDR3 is TGTGCCAGTAGTATAGAGGGAACCGAGGGCGATACGCAGTATTTT. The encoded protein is CASSIEGTEGDTQYF.

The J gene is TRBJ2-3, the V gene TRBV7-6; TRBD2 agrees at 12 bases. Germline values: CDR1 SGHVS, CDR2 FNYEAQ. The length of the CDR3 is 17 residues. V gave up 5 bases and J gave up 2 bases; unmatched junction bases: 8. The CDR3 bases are TGTGCCAGCAGCCCCTCCGGGACTAGCGGGTTCACAGATACGCAGTATTTT. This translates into CASSPSGTSGFTDTQYF.

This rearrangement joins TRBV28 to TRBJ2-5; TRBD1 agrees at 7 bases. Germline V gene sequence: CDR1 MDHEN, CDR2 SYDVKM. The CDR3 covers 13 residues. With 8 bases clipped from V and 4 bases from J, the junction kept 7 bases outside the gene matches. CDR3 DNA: TGTGCCAGCTCGACAGGGCGGGTAGAGACCCAGTACTTC. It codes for CASSTGRVETQYF.

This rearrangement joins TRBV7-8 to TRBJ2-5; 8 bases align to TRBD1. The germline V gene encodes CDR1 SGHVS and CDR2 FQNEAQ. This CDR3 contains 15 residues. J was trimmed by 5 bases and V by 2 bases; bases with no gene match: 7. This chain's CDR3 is CASSLLQGAGETQYF. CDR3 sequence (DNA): TGTGCCAGCAGCTTACTCCAGGGGGCAGGGGAGACCCAGTACTTC.

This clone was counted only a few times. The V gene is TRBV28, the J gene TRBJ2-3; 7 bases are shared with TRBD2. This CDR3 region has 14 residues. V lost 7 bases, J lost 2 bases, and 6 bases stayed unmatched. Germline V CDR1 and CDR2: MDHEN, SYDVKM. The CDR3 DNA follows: TGTGCCAGCACCCCAGCGGGATTCACAGATACGCAGTATTTT. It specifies CASTPAGFTDTQYF.